The entry below gives a single T cell receptor (beta chain) sequence along with its context. The target antigen is unknown. The entry originates in a study of graft-versus-host responses after intestinal transplantation. The wider study: Recipients were given multivisceral, liver-intestinal, or isolated intestinal transplants. Anti-thymocyte globulin induction preceded roughly 3 years of tacrolimus and steroid maintenance in all recipients.

Method: immunoSEQ multiplex PCR; TCRdb's copy keeps in-frame clones and lacks some. The repertoire consists of about 130,000 clones, with roughly nine tenths occurring once and the leading ten covering over 0.15%. Study-wide points: Investigators detected GvH clones in recipient marrow, with some emerging earlier in ileum or blood.

The origin of this receptor is a human donor who received an intestinal transplant. Specimen: unstimulated CD4+ T cells sorted from spleen or lymph node cells, collected before intestinal transplant.

In DNA, the CDR3 is TGTGCCAGCAGAATCACTAGCGGGGGAACCTACGAGCAGTACTTC. Its translation: CASRITSGGTYEQYF. The chain combines TRBV6-5 with TRBJ2-7; 11 bases are shared with TRBD2. V was clipped by 6 bases and J by 2 bases; unmatched bases: 6. The CDR3 has 15 residues. The V gene's germline CDR1 is MNHEY and CDR2 SVGAGI.